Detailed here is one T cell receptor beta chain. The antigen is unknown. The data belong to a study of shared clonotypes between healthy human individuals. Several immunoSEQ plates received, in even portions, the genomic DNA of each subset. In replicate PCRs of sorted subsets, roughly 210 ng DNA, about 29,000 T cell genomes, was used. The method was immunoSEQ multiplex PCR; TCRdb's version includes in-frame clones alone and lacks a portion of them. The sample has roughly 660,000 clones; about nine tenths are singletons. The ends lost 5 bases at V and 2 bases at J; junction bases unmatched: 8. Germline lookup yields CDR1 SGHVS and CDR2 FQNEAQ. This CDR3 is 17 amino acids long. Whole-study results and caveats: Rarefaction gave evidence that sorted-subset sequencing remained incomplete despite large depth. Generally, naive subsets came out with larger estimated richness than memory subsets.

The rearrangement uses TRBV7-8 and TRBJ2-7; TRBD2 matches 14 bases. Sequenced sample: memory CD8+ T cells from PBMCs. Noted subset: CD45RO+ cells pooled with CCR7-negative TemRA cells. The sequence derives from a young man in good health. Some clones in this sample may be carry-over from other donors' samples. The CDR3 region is CASSPRRGLAGAYEQYF. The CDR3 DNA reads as TGTGCCAGCAGCCCACGTAGGGGACTAGCGGGAGCCTACGAGCAGTACTTC.